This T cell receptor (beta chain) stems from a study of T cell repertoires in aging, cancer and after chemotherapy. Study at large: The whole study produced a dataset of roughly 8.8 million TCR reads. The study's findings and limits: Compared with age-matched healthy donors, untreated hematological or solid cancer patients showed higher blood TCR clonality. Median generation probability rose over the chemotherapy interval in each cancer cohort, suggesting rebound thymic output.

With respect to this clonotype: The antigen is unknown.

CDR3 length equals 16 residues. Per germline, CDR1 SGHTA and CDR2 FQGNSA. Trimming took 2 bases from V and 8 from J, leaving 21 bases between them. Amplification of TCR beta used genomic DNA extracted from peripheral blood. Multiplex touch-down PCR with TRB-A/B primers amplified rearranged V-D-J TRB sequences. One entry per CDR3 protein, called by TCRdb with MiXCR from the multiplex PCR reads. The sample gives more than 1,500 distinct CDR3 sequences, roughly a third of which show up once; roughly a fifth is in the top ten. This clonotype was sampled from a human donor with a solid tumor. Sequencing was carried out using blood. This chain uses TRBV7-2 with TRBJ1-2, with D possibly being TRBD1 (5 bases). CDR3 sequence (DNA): TGTGCCAGCAGCTTATCTGCGTCGGTGGGGACTCGGGGCTACACCTTC. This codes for CASSLSASVGTRGYTF.